This TCR beta chain was captured by sequencing in a study of cytomegalovirus exposure and HLA in healthy donors (dated by TCRdb to 2016 to 2017). Broadly, across the study: In an earlier analysis of fewer than 750 of the donors, 276 Gb of sequence data and 117 million unique TCR beta sequences from 150 million to 200 million T cells were reported. About 300 gigabases of sequencing data and approximately 92 million unique TCR sequences made up an early release that covered several hundred HLA-typed donors. Among the approximately 430 genotyped donors, roughly 80% belonged to the genetic ancestry cluster associated with self-reported Caucasian donors. The study aimed to test whether cataloging public T cell receptors could reveal signatures of past pathogen exposure. Using immunosequencing, the study profiled T cell repertoires from fewer than 700 subjects and related those repertoires to cytomegalovirus serostatus. In addition to the first cohort of about 650 subjects, a separate validation cohort of 130 or so different subjects was used. The study combined high-throughput TCR immunosequencing, statistical association of individual TCRs with disease status, and machine learning to predict cytomegalovirus infection status. A later analysis re-examined previously published TCR beta repertoires from around 670 donors and added high-resolution HLA genotyping to investigate patterns of TCR occurrence. In the later analysis, no new phenotypic data were used to find candidate immune exposures; instead, reliance was placed on TCR beta sequences and their occurrence across donors. In an earlier analysis of 587 of the donors, high-throughput TCR beta sequencing was used to judge whether each TCR beta V gene segment behaved as functional or pseudogenic. Alongside the repertoire data, information on donor age, sex, ethnicity and CMV serostatus was compiled. A later genetic analysis took genome-wide SNP genotypes for about 55% of the 666 donors and used that subset as a discovery cohort. All discovery cohort repertoires had been generated using a single sequencing platform. HLA typing included class I and class II loci at four-digit resolution. The number of donors typed differed by locus, with about 620-630 for A, B, C, DRB1 and DQB1, about 500 for DQA1, approximately 570 for DPA1, and 472 for DPB1. Roughly five DR-DQ haplotypes were handled as single units for association and clustering because linkage in the cohort was strong. Among about 400 genotyped donors of the cohort, an average of about 240,000 unique TCR beta nucleotide sequences was sequenced per donor, of which about 20% were non-productive. Broader findings and caveats from the paper: Most TCR sequences were observed very rarely across donors, whereas some public TCRs were present in many individuals. It was suggested by the authors that the approach could potentially be generalized to other disease states and immunological phenotypes. Linkage disequilibrium might explain the correlated functional status among segregating V segments, but an unknown experimental factor could not be excluded. A later genetic analysis associated a missense DCLRE1C variant with V-gene and J-gene trimming of TCR beta chains, and an independent cohort replicated the association. When HLA alleles, especially DR and DQ, strongly co-occurred, attributing TCR associations to individual alleles was difficult. Immune exposure information for the cohort was limited to CMV serostatus. Cytomegalovirus status was reported to be diagnosed by the classifier with high specificity and sensitivity in both the original and validation cohorts. The study gave a list of 150 to 200 TCR beta chains associated with cytomegalovirus. According to a later analysis, parvovirus B19, influenza, CMV and Epstein-Barr virus appeared linked to several top co-occurrence clusters. A further reported finding was that TCR beta sequences accurately predicted the HLA-A and HLA-B alleles for most subjects in the first cohort. In a later analysis, HLA-associated TCR beta chains showed more clonal expansion and lower generation probabilities than non-associated chains that were equally common. In a later genetic analysis, fewer N-insertions in productive TCRs were reported among donors in an Asian-associated ancestry cluster than the roughly 640-donor mean. Only TCR beta chains were sequenced in this cohort, and the absence of alpha or paired-chain data limited detectable features. Presence/absence analyses assumed roughly uniform sequencing depth across donors, an assumption that may not hold. In an earlier analysis of over 550 of the donors, most TCR beta V segments were observed in productive rearrangements about 87% or about 30% of the time, broadly matching IMGT annotations. A later analysis found that most CMV-associated TCR beta chains appeared HLA-restricted, with HLA associations seemingly driven largely by CMV exposure. Because the 87-base-pair reads could not distinguish some IMGT-functional V segments, including TRBV6-2 and TRBV6-3, those segments were excluded. In a later analysis, over 15,000 TCR beta sequences were associated with specific HLA alleles at a false discovery rate of 0.05. A few of the identified cytomegalovirus-associated TCR beta chains were confirmed in vitro to be specific for cytomegalovirus antigens. In a later analysis, the rate of TCR association differed among HLA loci, with DRB1 alleles having the most associated TCRs and HLA-C alleles having the fewest. A cluster of highly shared sequence variants was judged likely to represent a technical artifact of the sequencing pipeline. Because some donors lacked HLA typing at each locus, the association tests relied only on the typed subset. About 17 rarely observed V segments, including chromosome 9 orphons, were excluded from the earlier analysis of approximately 500 of the donors because counts were too low.

The cohort was made up of 666 healthy bone marrow donors. At the time of sampling, all cohort members were nominally healthy, though unrecorded immune exposures were likely present. The donor was CMV seronegative and was included in the group of 352 seronegative cohort members. Every donor gave a peripheral blood sample, and the peripheral blood mononuclear cells from that sample were used for TCR beta sequencing. Genomic DNA was extracted from the blood cell samples with the Qiagen DNeasy Blood Extraction Kit. Library creation used the immunoSEQ multiplex PCR assay. A mixture of 60 forward primers for TCR Vbeta segments and 13 reverse primers for TCR Jbeta segments was used in the multiplex PCR. The CDR3 region of rearranged TCR beta genes was amplified from genomic DNA with a multiplex PCR assay. The Illumina HiSeq System was used to sequence the amplified TCR beta libraries as 87-base-pair reads. The source study handled its data this way. A later analysis counted about 80 million unique TCR beta chains across the 670 or so repertoires, and around 9.9 million of these chains were shared by at least two donors. Raw reads were error-corrected and collapsed into unique sequences by a nearest-neighbor algorithm in which closely related sequences were merged to remove PCR and sequencing errors. V, D and J gene segments were assigned by aligning CDR3 sequences to IMGT reference sequences. Each retained sequence needed at least a six-nucleotide match to both a V gene segment and a J gene segment. Rearrangements were called productive when the CDR3 lacked stop codons and stayed in frame with V and J; all others were non-productive. Following IMGT convention, CDR3 was defined as the stretch from the second conserved V-encoded cysteine to the conserved J-encoded phenylalanine. In an earlier analysis of some 550 of the donors, sequences lacking an unambiguous match to a single V gene segment were excluded. An earlier analysis of just under 600 of the donors called V segments functional above 56.7% productive rearrangements and segregating when the between-donor standard deviation exceeded 5%. To diagnose cytomegalovirus status from the catalog of TCR beta chain sequences, a statistical classification framework was built. V and J gene assignment, in a later analysis, came from comparing TCR nucleotide sequences with IMGT/GENE-DB human TR gene sequences. Using the TCRdist pipeline, a later analysis assigned CDR3 sequences along with most-parsimonious VDJ recombination scenarios. In a later analysis, each TCR beta chain was defined by its CDR3 amino acid sequence together with its V-gene family, and reads lacking a unique V-gene family were excluded. As a way to deal with suspected cross-contamination and a sequencing artifact, a later analysis dropped 450 to 700 nucleotide sequences that were highly shared and had low generation probability. In a later analysis, a clonal expansion index was calculated for each public chain from normalized within-repertoire ranks of inferred template counts. In a later analysis, generation probabilities were computed using a VDJ recombination model fitted to out-of-frame rearrangements, and the results were checked against IGoR. In a later analysis, hypergeometric tests were used to score TCR-TCR, TCR-HLA and TCR-CMV co-occurrence, with a repertoire-size bias correction applied to TCR pairs. False discovery rates were estimated in a later analysis by permuting HLA or CMV assignments 20 times. A later analysis grouped co-occurring TCRs with DBSCAN, adding TCRdist sequence similarity when clustering within HLA-allele-positive subsets. Repertoires with fewer than 30,000 or more than 120,000 public chains, plus five repertoires with anomalous nucleotide sharing, were excluded from co-occurrence clustering. As stored in TCRdb, this immuneACCESS dataset retains in-frame rearrangements with V and J assigned. A fraction of the clones does not appear; measured against another copy, unresolved V genes explain less than half of the discrepancy, and the remainder lacks a known reason. That table furnishes V, J and clone size, whereas the DNA furnished D and trimming. The sample includes around 150,000 clones, with roughly 80% observed a single time. The ten largest make up around 1.5% of the sample.

Regarding this clone: This receptor's antigen is unknown. No qualities accompany the bases; no much larger clone lies one base away.

The CDR3 goes from the cysteine to the phenylalanine over 15 residues. Just CDR3 DNA is preserved here, 45 bases in frame from base 1. Trimming removed 0 bases from V and 4 bases from J; the gene matches leave 1 base unexplained. Via the germline V gene, CDR1 is MRHNA and CDR2 SNTAGT. The chain employs TRBV6-4 and TRBJ2-3, and 10 bases in between align with TRBD1. This TCR was recovered from a woman aged 25 to 39 in good health and CMV-seronegative. The sequenced sample was PBMCs. CDR3 sequence: CASSDSTGGADTQYF. The DNA sequence reads TGTGCCAGCAGTGACTCGACAGGGGGCGCAGATACGCAGTATTTT.